The next 29 T cell receptor beta chains were all read from a single sample in a study of T cell repertoires in cytomegalovirus infection (dated by TCRdb to about 2019). Sequencing was performed on an Illumina HiSeq 1500. TCRdb reanalyzed the raw reads on its own, using fastp at Q25 for trimming and MiXCR for clone calling, and kept in-frame beta chains. Entries are consolidated by CDR3 protein sequence, retaining the most common genes and DNA. The sample records about 700,000 distinct CDR3 sequences, 30% to 35% of which are singletons. Of the sample, 15% to 20% falls within the top ten clones. What the treatment or condition label conveys for this sample: in vitro stimulation with specific CMV peptide epitopes to enrich CMV-specific T cells. The antigens these receptors bind are not known. The sample consisted of cultured PBMCs, taken from culture after CMV antigen stimulation. The receptors shown here come from a human donor in good health (CMV status not recorded). Some clones in this sample may be carry-over from other donors' samples.

This clonotype has only a few counts. V gene TRBV10-3 combines with J gene TRBJ2-1; weak D call: TRBD2 (6 bases). V lost 7 bases and J lost 12, with 25 bases in between. This CDR3 is 15 amino acids long. Germline CDR1 is ENHRY and CDR2 is SYGVKD. The CDR3 region has the DNA TGTGCCATCAAGGAAGCGGGTCCCAACCCCTCGGGGCAGTTCTTC. Translation gives CAIKEAGPNPSGQFF.

This clonotype was seen only a few times. The chain carries TRBV7-6 and TRBJ2-7, with D perhaps assigned TRBD1 or TRBD2 (5 bases each). Trimming shortened V by 5 bases and J by 3 bases, and 14 bases separated the two germline ends. The CDR3 extends over 14 amino acids. The V gene's germline CDR1 is SGHVS and CDR2 FNYEAQ. CDR3 residues: CASSTAGTNYEQYF. The CDR3 DNA reads TGTGCCAGCAGCACGGCAGGGACGAACTACGAGCAGTACTTC.

This clonotype was counted ten times or more. This chain connects TRBV7-2 to TRBJ1-1; D is perhaps TRBD1 (5 bases). The CDR3 totals 12 residues. In germline, CDR1 is SGHTA, CDR2 FQGNSA. Trimming removed 5 bases from V and 6 bases from J, with 10 bases in between. CDR3 nucleotide sequence: TGTGCCAGCAGCCTCCCAGGGCCTGAAGCTTTCTTT. Its translation is CASSLPGPEAFF.

V and J are TRBV28 and TRBJ1-5, with D perhaps matching TRBD1 (5 bases). V was shortened by 5 bases and J by 6 bases, with 23 bases between the two germline ends. Germline assignment: CDR1 MDHEN and CDR2 SYDVKM. The CDR3 runs to 17 residues. The CDR3 DNA sequence: TGTGCCAGCAGTGTTAGTCCAGGGAGTAGAGAGGGTCAGCCCCAGCATTTT. Its translation: CASSVSPGSREGQPQHF.

This clonotype has more than one count but fewer than ten. V usage is TRBV7-9 and J usage is TRBJ1-2, with TRBD1 matching over 7 bases. The CDR3 covers 13 residues. Germline trimming cut 3 bases from V and 6 bases from J; bases unmatched to any gene: 4. Germline V lookup: CDR1 SEHNR, CDR2 FQNEAQ (reference sequence). CDR3 loop: CASSFLTGNGYTF. CDR3 DNA: TGTGCCAGCAGCTTCCTGACAGGGAATGGCTACACCTTC.

This clonotype has just a few counts. The V and J genes are TRBV7-9 and TRBJ2-7; tentative D call: TRBD2 (6 bases). CDR3 size: 17 residues. Trimming stripped 5 bases from V and 2 bases from J, with 22 bases between. Per the germline V gene, CDR1 is SEHNR and CDR2 is FQNEAQ (reference sequence). This CDR3 is CASSPDQEGVLAYEQYF. CDR3 bases: TGTGCCAGCAGCCCCGACCAGGAGGGAGTGTTGGCCTACGAGCAGTACTTC.

The rearrangement links TRBV7-2 to TRBJ2-5; D uncertain. Trimming pared 4 bases from V and 7 bases from J, leaving 10 bases between. Germline V gene data show CDR1 as SGHTA and CDR2 as FQGNSA. There are 12 residues in the CDR3. The CDR3 DNA sequence: TGTGCCAGCAGCTGGGAATCGGGGACCCAGTACTTC. It is translated as CASSWESGTQYF.

This clonotype was counted at least ten times. The CDR3 region is CASTPTGSQGETQYF. DNA for the CDR3: TGTGCCAGCACCCCCACGGGCAGCCAGGGAGAGACCCAGTACTTC. This chain links TRBV7-2 with TRBJ2-5; D may be TRBD1 (5 bases). CDR3 length equals 15 residues. Per germline, CDR1 SGHTA and CDR2 FQGNSA. The germline V and J ends were trimmed by 7 bases and 4 bases, with 19 bases remaining between them.

This clonotype was counted once. The V gene is TRBV20-1, the J gene TRBJ2-1, with D perhaps TRBD2 (6 bases). Germline CDR1 is DFQATT and CDR2 is SNEGSKA (reference sequence). The V end was cut by 5 bases, the J end by 9 bases, with 23 bases between. This CDR3 is built from 15 residues. As DNA, the CDR3 is TGCAGTGCTCATATACCGGGAGCCCCAACGAGTGAGCAGTTCTTC. Amino acids: CSAHIPGAPTSEQFF.

Comments on this clonotype: One junction end does not reproduce the germline sequence, and a read error may be involved. The chain employs TRBV4-1 and TRBJ2-1; 9 bases match TRBD1. Germline V CDR1 and CDR2: MGHRA, YSYEKL. The CDR3 has 14 residues. The CDR3 protein is CASSQGTGYHEQFF. The CDR3 DNA reads TGTGCCAGCAGCCAGGGGACAGGGTATCATGAGCAGTTCTTC.

V gene TRBV7-2 combines with J gene TRBJ1-6; no definite D call. Germline CDR1 and CDR2: SGHTA and FQGNSA. Deletions cut 1 base from V and 8 bases from J, with 12 bases between. The CDR3 spans 15 residues. The CDR3, as DNA: TGTGCCAGCAGCTTAGAATCTCAGCCCCATTCACCCCTCCACTTT. Residues: CASSLESQPHSPLHF.

This clonotype was picked up one time. This chain uses TRBV4-1 with TRBJ2-1; no definite D call. V was cut by 0 bases and J by 8 bases, with 8 bases left in between. Germline V lookup: CDR1 MGHRA, CDR2 YSYEKL. The CDR3 extends over 13 amino acids. The CDR3 sequence is CASSQDKRDEQFF. The DNA for the CDR3 is TGCGCCAGCAGCCAAGATAAGCGCGATGAGCAGTTCTTC.

The CDR3 nucleotides read TGTGCCAGCAGTGAAAGGGGGGGGGCCCGAGGGTACGAGCAGTACTTC. Translation gives CASSERGGARGYEQYF. This chain connects TRBV6-1 to TRBJ2-7, with D perhaps TRBD2 (7 bases). Trimming took off 2 bases at V and 4 bases at J, with 18 bases between the two ends. Germline V CDR1 and CDR2: MNHNS, SASEGT. CDR3 length: 16 amino acids.

The table lists this clonotype with many counts. The chain recombines TRBV7-6 with TRBJ1-6, with 8 bases fitting TRBD1. Losses at the gene ends were 2 bases for V and 7 bases for J; bases not matched to a gene: 7. Germline V gene sequence: CDR1 SGHVS, CDR2 FNYEAQ. The CDR3 is 16 residues long. As DNA, the CDR3 is TGTGCCAGCAGCTTATCGGGACAGGTCACGAATTCACCCCTCCACTTT. Translated, it gives CASSLSGQVTNSPLHF.

The V gene is TRBV6-4, the J gene TRBJ1-5; D remains ambiguous. The V end lost 7 bases, the J end lost 7 bases, and 20 bases lay between the germline ends. CDR1 and CDR2 from the germline V gene are MRHNA and SNTAGT. The CDR3 spans 15 residues. CDR3 loop: CASKIPSGVGQPQHF. CDR3 DNA: TGTGCCAGCAAAATCCCCTCCGGGGTTGGGCAGCCCCAGCATTTT.

V is TRBV7-2 and J is TRBJ2-7; perhaps TRBD2 as D (7 bases). The germline V and J ends were trimmed by 5 bases and 3 bases, with 20 bases remaining between them. The CDR3 has 16 amino acids. The V gene's germline CDR1 is SGHTA and CDR2 FQGNSA. CDR3 in DNA: TGTGCCAGCAGCCGCCCCTCGGGGGGCCTAAACTACGAGCAGTACTTC. Encoded protein: CASSRPSGGLNYEQYF. The full variable domain, completed using reference TRBV7-2 and TRBJ2-7, is GAGVSQSPSNKVTEKGKDVELRCDPISGHTALYWYRQSLGQGLEFLIYFQGNSAPDKSGLPSDRFSAERTGGSVSTLTIQRTQQEDSAVYLCASSRPSGGLNYEQYFGPGTRLTVT.

The V call is TRBV5-6, the J call TRBJ2-1; 11 bases map to TRBD2. The CDR3 runs 20 residues. With 4 bases clipped from V and 0 bases from J, the junction kept 15 bases outside the gene matches. Per the germline V gene, CDR1 is SGHDT and CDR2 is YYEEEE. The CDR3 DNA follows: TGTGCCAGCAGCCCGCCGTTGGGCTCTAGCGGGGGGAGCTCCTACAATGAGCAGTTCTTC. Protein: CASSPPLGSSGGSSYNEQFF.

J is TRBJ2-5 and V is TRBV12-3 or TRBV12-4; no clear D. V was trimmed by 5 bases and J by 3 bases, leaving 13 bases between them. CDR3 length: 14 amino acids. The CDR3: CASSLHPSKETQYF. DNA for the CDR3: TGTGCCAGCAGTCTTCACCCTTCCAAAGAGACCCAGTACTTC.

With respect to this clonotype: One end of the junction is discordant with germline, which a read error may explain. V gene TRBV12-3 or TRBV12-4 combines with J gene TRBJ2-7; 7 nucleotides align to TRBD2. The CDR3 runs to 14 residues. CDR3: CASTFAGEGYAQYF. CDR3 sequence (DNA): TGTGCCAGCACATTCGCGGGAGAGGGCTACGCGCAGTACTTC.

This clonotype was recorded a few times. This chain uses TRBV7-2 with TRBJ1-5; TRBD1 aligns across 7 bases. This CDR3 has 12 amino acids. Germline CDR1 SGHTA, CDR2 FQGNSA. With 6 bases clipped from V and 8 bases from J, the junction kept 4 bases outside the gene matches. DNA of the CDR3: TGTGCCAGCAGTATAGGGGGCAAGCCCCAGCATTTT. It encodes CASSIGGKPQHF.

The rearrangement joins TRBV13 to TRBJ2-1, with D perhaps matching TRBD2 (5 bases). V was trimmed by 5 bases and J by 5 bases, leaving 16 bases between them. Germline V gene lookup returns CDR1 PRHDT and CDR2 FYEKMQ (reference sequence). The CDR3 extends over 15 amino acids. CDR3 sequence (DNA): TGTGCCAGCAGCCCCCCCGGGCGGGTAAACAATGAGCAGTTCTTC. Protein sequence: CASSPPGRVNNEQFF.

The rearrangement uses TRBV6-5 and TRBJ2-5; D uncertain. This CDR3 comprises 14 residues. The V end lost 11 bases, the J end lost 4 bases, and 20 bases lay between the germline ends. Per the germline V gene, CDR1 is MNHEY and CDR2 is SVGAGI. CDR3 sequence (DNA): TGTGCCGCCCAGCCTACAGCCGGTAGAGAGACCCAGTACTTC. Translated, it gives CAAQPTAGRETQYF.

The chain carries TRBV24-1 and TRBJ2-3, with 9 bases aligning to TRBD2. The trim removed 4 bases at V and 14 bases at J, leaving 6 bases unmatched. This CDR3 has 12 residues. Germline CDR1 is KGHDR and CDR2 is SFDVKD. CDR3 sequence (DNA): TGTGCCACCAGTGAAGGCGGGAGGGCTAGGTATTTT. Its protein product is CATSEGGRARYF.

This clonotype showed up just a few times. The V call is TRBV19, the J call TRBJ1-6, with D unclear. Per the germline V gene, CDR1 is LNHDA and CDR2 is SQIVND (reference sequence). The length of the CDR3 is 13 residues. V lost 6 bases, J lost 9 bases, and 12 bases lay in between. The CDR3 reads CASRWERVSPLHF. In DNA, the CDR3 is TGTGCCAGTAGATGGGAAAGGGTTTCACCCCTCCACTTT. The entire variable domain, with the rest obtained from reference TRBV19 and TRBJ1-6, is as follows: DGGITQSPKYLFRKEGQNVTLSCEQNLNHDAMYWYRQDPGQGLRLIYYSQIVNDFQKGDIAEGYSVSREKKESFPLTVTSAQKNPTAFYLCASRWERVSPLHFGNGTRLTVT.

In its sample, this clonotype was seen a few times. The chain combines TRBV7-9 with TRBJ1-6; the D gene is possibly TRBD1 (6 bases). In germline, CDR1 is SEHNR, CDR2 FQNEAQ (reference sequence). V lost 1 base and J 9 bases, leaving 7 bases between the germline ends. This CDR3 region has 13 residues. The CDR3 DNA follows: TGTGCCAGCAGCTTAGGGACAGTTTCACCCCTCCACTTT. Residues: CASSLGTVSPLHF.

In its sample, this clonotype was seen a few times. J is TRBJ2-1 and V is TRBV19; 12 nucleotides line up with TRBD2. Germline CDR1 and CDR2: LNHDA and SQIVND (reference sequence). Trimming removed 3 bases from V and 8 bases from J; junction bases left unmatched: 8. The CDR3 loop spans 16 amino acids. Written as DNA, the CDR3 is TGTGCCAGTAGTATGGAGGCTAGCGGGAGGGGGGATGAGCAGTTCTTC. It codes for CASSMEASGRGDEQFF.

This chain connects TRBV12-3 or TRBV12-4 to TRBJ2-2, with D perhaps matching TRBD2 (6 bases). The CDR3 contains 13 residues. V lost 7 bases and J 7 bases, leaving 13 bases between the germline ends. The CDR3 bases are TGTGCCAGCACCATGGGGGGTCACGGGGAGCTGTTTTTT. This gives the protein CASTMGGHGELFF.

This clonotype turned up a few times. The V and J genes are TRBV5-4 and TRBJ1-2; possible D gene TRBD1, 5 bases. V was cut by 3 bases and J by 8 bases, with 14 bases left in between. This CDR3 has 13 residues. Looked up from germline, CDR1 is SGHNT and CDR2 is YYREEE (reference sequence). Here the CDR3 reads CASSSQGSLGYTF. Here the CDR3 DNA reads TGTGCCAGCAGCTCGCAGGGCTCACTGGGCTACACCTTC.

V usage is TRBV6-1 and J usage is TRBJ2-3, with 7 bases that match TRBD1. This CDR3 region has 14 residues. Germline CDR1 is MNHNS and CDR2 is SASEGT. V was pared by 7 bases and J by 2 bases, with 6 bases of the junction left unmatched. This CDR3 reads CASKAGGDTDTQYF. CDR3 bases: TGTGCCAGCAAGGCAGGGGGTGACACAGATACGCAGTATTTT.